The sequence of this TCR beta chain was determined in a study of T cells in Graves' hyperthyroidism and ophthalmopathy. At the level of the study: Blood from the periphery was taken at initial diagnosis, before any treatment.

Amplification of TCR beta CDR3 regions was performed using RNA transcripts as template. HTBI primers were employed in a first-round RT-PCR of the TCR CDR3. TCRdb processed the multiplex PCR reads anew with MiXCR; each CDR3 protein has one entry. This sample has fewer than 900,000 distinct CDR3 sequences, with around 15% found just once. V was pared by 6 bases and J by 4 bases, with 19 bases between. The CDR3 extends over 16 amino acids. Per germline, CDR1 MNHNS and CDR2 SASEGT. The V gene is TRBV6-1, the J gene TRBJ2-1, with D possibly TRBD1 on 5 matching bases. The sample comprised blood. The origin of this receptor is a man between 18 and 35 years old with Graves' hyperthyroidism. This chain's CDR3 is CASRIDSNGLYNEQFF. The CDR3 region has the DNA TGTGCCAGCAGAATTGACAGTAACGGATTGTACAATGAGCAGTTCTTC.